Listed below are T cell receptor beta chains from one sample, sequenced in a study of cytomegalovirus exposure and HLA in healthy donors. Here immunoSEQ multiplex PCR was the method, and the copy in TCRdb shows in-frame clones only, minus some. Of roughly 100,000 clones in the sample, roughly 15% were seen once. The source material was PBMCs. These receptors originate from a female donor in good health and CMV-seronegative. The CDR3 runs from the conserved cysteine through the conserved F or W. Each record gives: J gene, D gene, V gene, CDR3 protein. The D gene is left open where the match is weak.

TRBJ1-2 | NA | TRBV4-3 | CASSPQTTGGNYGYTF
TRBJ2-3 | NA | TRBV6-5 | CASSSPRRPDTQYF
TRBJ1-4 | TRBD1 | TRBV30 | CAWRGGSGEKLFF
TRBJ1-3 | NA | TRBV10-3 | CAISGGGGSGNTIYF
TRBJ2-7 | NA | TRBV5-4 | CASSLGGGNTALQYF
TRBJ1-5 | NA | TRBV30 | CAWSAGGGAQPQHF
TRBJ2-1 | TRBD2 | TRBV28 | CASTRLAGGQYAYEQFF
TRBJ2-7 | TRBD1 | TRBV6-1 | CASSRMGQGSYEQYF
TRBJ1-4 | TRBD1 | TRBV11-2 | CASSQRAGGQEKLFF
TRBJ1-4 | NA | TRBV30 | CAWSADEKLFF
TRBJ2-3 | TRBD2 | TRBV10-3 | CAIGGGTDTQYF
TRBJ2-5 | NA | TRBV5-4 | CASSLRGKETQYF
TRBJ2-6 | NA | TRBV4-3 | CASSRLGARGANVLTF
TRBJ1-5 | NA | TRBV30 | CACGGGQPQHF
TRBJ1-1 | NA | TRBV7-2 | CASSLVGRGNTEAFF
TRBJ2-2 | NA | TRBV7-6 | CASSLRVSTGTGELFF
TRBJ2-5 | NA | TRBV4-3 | CASSQEGGDGTQYF
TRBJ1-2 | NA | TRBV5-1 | CASSLETGSGYTF
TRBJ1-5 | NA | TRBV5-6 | CASRQSGNSNQPQHF
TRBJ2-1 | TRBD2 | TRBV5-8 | CASTIDRRLAGAGEQFF
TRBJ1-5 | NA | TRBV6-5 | CASSLEYNQPQHF
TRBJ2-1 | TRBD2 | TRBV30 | CAWSVGGSSYNEQFF
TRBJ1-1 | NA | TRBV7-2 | CASSFLRTVNTEAFF
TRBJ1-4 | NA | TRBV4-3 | CASSQDLVQGRSTNEKLFF
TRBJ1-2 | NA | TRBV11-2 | CASSPRSTRVSFQGYTF
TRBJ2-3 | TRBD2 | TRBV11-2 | CASSLRLAGASTDTQYF
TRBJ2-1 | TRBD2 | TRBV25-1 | CASSEFSGVGNEQFF
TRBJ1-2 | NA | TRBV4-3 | CASSQAGKGDYGYTF
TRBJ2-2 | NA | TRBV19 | CASSTTSLAGELFF
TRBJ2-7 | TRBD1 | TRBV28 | CASSSRDSRYEQYF
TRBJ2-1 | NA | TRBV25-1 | CASSVYSYEQFF
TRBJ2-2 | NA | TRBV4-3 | CASSQEGGNTGELFF
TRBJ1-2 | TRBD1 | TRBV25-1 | CASTEGAGGYTF
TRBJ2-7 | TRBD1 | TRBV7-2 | CASSTQTGGTDEQYF
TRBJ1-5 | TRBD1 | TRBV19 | CASSPQRGDRPHF
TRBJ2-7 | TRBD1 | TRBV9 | CASSLGQGAYEQYF
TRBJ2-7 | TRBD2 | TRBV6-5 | CASSSILAASYEQYF